Described below is a single T cell receptor (beta chain) sequence and its context. The data were produced by immunoSEQ multiplex PCR, yet TCRdb's version contains in-frame clones alone and is incomplete. Altogether tens of thousands of clones are present, approximately 89% being singletons, with the ten largest covering around 1.1%. This sample stems from a study of OX40 agonist ivuxolimab in advanced cancers. The CDR3 spans 13 residues. V was trimmed by 3 bases and J by 6 bases, leaving 6 bases between them. Germline V lookup: CDR1 WNHNN, CDR2 SYGVQD (reference sequence). This chain links TRBV10-1 with TRBJ1-6, with D unclear. Sequencing used CD4+ or CD8+ T cells sorted from blood, obtained in a trial of the OX40 agonist ivuxolimab. This clonotype was sampled from an adult with an advanced solid tumor such as melanoma, head and neck, liver or kidney cancer. CDR3 coding DNA: TGCGCCAGCAGTGAATCCGTTAATTCACCCCTCCACTTT. It yields the protein CASSESVNSPLHF.